This T cell receptor (beta chain) was found in a study of ipilimumab plus nivolumab after autologous stem cell transplantation. Notes on the study in general: Per the authors, repertoire, Treg and microbiota data justify further study.

Concerning this clone itself: Antigen unknown.

Checkpoint therapy with ipilimumab 1 mg/kg began 14 to 28 days after transplant. Profiled with immunoSEQ multiplex PCR; TCRdb holds only in-frame clones, not every one. The sample carries about 22,000 clones, 77% recorded once. This CDR3 comprises 16 residues. Between the trimmed V and J ends, which lost 5 bases and 0 bases, there was a span of 15 bases. CDR1 and CDR2 from the germline V gene are SGHTA and FQGNSA. The sequence was collected from a male donor with diffuse large B-cell lymphoma. J is TRBJ2-3 and V is TRBV7-2; D perhaps matches TRBD1 (6 bases). The input for sequencing was PBMCs, taken in a trial of ipilimumab plus nivolumab as post-transplant consolidation. The CDR3 sequence: CASSEGHLVSTDTQYF. CDR3 coding DNA: TGTGCCAGCAGCGAGGGACACCTGGTTAGCACAGATACGCAGTATTTT.